Below are 6 T cell receptor beta chains sequenced from a single sample in a study of cytomegalovirus exposure and HLA in healthy donors. The PCR was carried out with 60 Vbeta primers and 13 Jbeta primers. This table comes from immunoSEQ multiplex PCR, and its TCRdb copy is limited to in-frame clones, with some not included. The data show 150,000 to 180,000 clones, with approximately 69% seen just once and 2% to 2.5% held by the top ten. The sample was PBMCs. The receptors here all came from a man younger than 45 in good health and CMV-seronegative.

The chain uses TRBV28 and TRBJ1-5; 8 nucleotides align to TRBD1. V gave up 6 bases and J gave up 0 bases; unmatched junction bases: 10. CDR3 length equals 17 residues. Germline lookup yields CDR1 MDHEN and CDR2 SYDVKM. CDR3 bases: TGTGCCAGCAGCCGACCTCGGACAGGGTATAGCAATCAGCCCCAGCATTTT. This encodes CASSRPRTGYSNQPQHF.

A few counts support this clone. The chain combines TRBV5-1 with TRBJ2-7, with 7 bases identical to TRBD1. Germline V gene lookup returns CDR1 SGHRS and CDR2 YFSETQ. V gave up 2 bases and J gave up 5 bases; unmatched junction bases: 1. There are 12 residues in the CDR3. The CDR3 sequence is CASSFRGNEQYF. In nucleotides, the CDR3 is TGCGCCAGCAGCTTCAGGGGGAACGAGCAGTACTTC.

CDR3 DNA: TGTGCCACCAGCAACCCGGTCCCGGGCAATGAGCAGTTCTTC. Translation: CATSNPVPGNEQFF. The chain couples TRBV15 to TRBJ2-1; D is unresolved. CDR1 LNHNV and CDR2 YYDKDF come from the germline V gene (reference sequence). Trimming stripped 4 bases from V and 6 bases from J, with 13 bases between. The CDR3 runs to 14 residues. The entire variable domain, with the rest obtained from reference TRBV15 and TRBJ2-1, is as follows: DAMVIQNPRYQVTQFGKPVTLSCSQTLNHNVMYWYQQKSSQAPKLLFHYYDKDFNNEADTPDNFQSRRPNTSFCFLDIRSPGLGDTAMYLCATSNPVPGNEQFFGPGTRLTVL.

The genes are TRBV6-4 and TRBJ1-5; 8 bases align to TRBD1. This CDR3 is built from 18 residues. Germline trimming cut 3 bases from V and 1 base from J; bases unmatched to any gene: 11. Germline V gene data show CDR1 as MRHNA and CDR2 as SNTAGT. The CDR3 DNA reads as TGTGCCAGCAGTGAGTCCCGACAGGGGCAAATGAGCAATCAGCCCCAGCATTTT. Translated, it gives CASSESRQGQMSNQPQHF.

This clone was seen a single time. At one end the junction does not follow the germline gene, possibly because of a read error. This chain connects TRBV7-9 to TRBJ1-1; TRBD1 might be the D (5 bases). The CDR3 contains 12 residues. Germline-derived CDR1 and CDR2 are SEHNR and FQNEAQ (reference sequence). The DNA for the CDR3 is TGTTCCAGCAGCCCTGGACACCCCGAAGCTTTCTTT. Its translation: CSSSPGHPEAFF.

Of note for this clone: Other DNA sequences of this sample code for an identical CDR3. CDR3 DNA: TGTGCCAGCAGCCTAATTGACACGAACACTGAAGCTTTCTTT. Translation gives CASSLIDTNTEAFF. The rearrangement uses TRBV11-1 and TRBJ1-1, with D hard to call. V lost 5 bases and J lost 1, with 11 bases in between. The germline CDR1 and CDR2 sequences are SGHAT and FQDESV (reference sequence). The CDR3 runs to 14 residues. Based on the CDR3 plus reference TRBV11-1 and TRBJ1-1, the full variable domain is EAEVAQSPRYKITEKSQAVAFWCDPISGHATLYWYRQILGQGPELLVQFQDESVVDDSQLPKDRFSAERLKGVDSTLKIQPAELGDSAMYLCASSLIDTNTEAFFGQGTRLTVV.